This entry lists 26 T cell receptor beta chains sequenced from one sample in a study of spatial heterogeneity in lung cancer. One entry per CDR3 protein, called by TCRdb with MiXCR from the 5' RACE reads. The profile shows around 75,000 distinct CDR3 sequences, about 14% of them singletons. Time point in this sample: sample taken at primary tumor resection. Researchers sequenced whole RNA taken from tumor, nontumor lung or frozen PBMC without sorting. Specimen: PBMCs, collected at surgery. The receptors shown here come from a male donor with early-stage non-small cell lung cancer.

This clonotype appeared a few times. V is TRBV4-1 and J is TRBJ1-5; D remains unclear. CDR1 is MGHRA and CDR2 is YSYEKL in the germline V gene. V lost 0 bases, J lost 3 bases, and 12 bases lay in between. CDR3 length equals 16 residues. The CDR3 DNA sequence: TGCGCCAGCAGCCAAGAAAGCAGCGTCTACAATCAGCCCCAGCATTTT. Translation gives CASSQESSVYNQPQHF.

The rearrangement links TRBV6-5 to TRBJ2-7, with 11 bases matching TRBD2. Germline assignment: CDR1 MNHEY and CDR2 SVGAGI. The CDR3 is 14 amino acids. Trimming at V came to 4 bases and at J to 4 bases, leaving 3 bases not matched to a gene. The CDR3 DNA reads TGTGCCAGCAGTTTGGGACTAGCGGATTACGAGCAGTACTTC. Amino acids: CASSLGLADYEQYF.

This clonotype appeared a few times. The chain recombines TRBV5-1 with TRBJ2-1; 10 bases match TRBD1. The length of the CDR3 is 15 residues. Germline CDR1 reads SGHRS; CDR2 reads YFSETQ. V lost 3 bases to trimming and J lost 8 bases; unmatched junction nucleotides: 8. For the CDR3, the DNA is TGCGCCAGCAGCTGGGCCGGGACAGGGGTCGATGAGCAGTTCTTC. Residues: CASSWAGTGVDEQFF.

The genes are TRBV6-6 and TRBJ2-6; TRBD1 matches at 9 bases. This CDR3 has 17 residues. Looked up from germline, CDR1 is MNHNY and CDR2 is SVGAGI (reference sequence). With V trimmed by 8 bases and J by 0 bases, 8 bases remained unmatched. The CDR3 DNA follows: TGTGCCAGCCGTGGGGGACAGGGCTACTCTGGGGCCAACGTCCTGACTTTC. Its protein product is CASRGGQGYSGANVLTF.

This clonotype was observed many times. The rearrangement joins TRBV7-8 to TRBJ2-2; 7 nucleotides line up with TRBD1. Germline CDR1 reads SGHVS; CDR2 reads FQNEAQ. V trimming: 5 bases; J trimming: 4 bases; junction bases outside the gene matches: 7. CDR3 length equals 15 residues. CDR3 loop: CASSIRGPTTGELFF. The CDR3 DNA is TGTGCCAGCAGCATTAGGGGGCCGACCACCGGGGAGCTGTTTTTT.

The chain is built from TRBV30 and TRBJ2-3; 9 bases map to TRBD2. The trim removed 4 bases at V and 4 bases at J, leaving 6 bases unmatched. In germline, CDR1 is GTSNPN, CDR2 SVGIG (reference sequence). The CDR3 totals 14 residues. The CDR3 bases are TGTGCCTGGATGGGCGGGAGGGCCCCAGATACGCAGTATTTT. Amino acid sequence: CAWMGGRAPDTQYF. The variable domain in full, completed from reference TRBV30 and TRBJ2-3, reads SQTIHQWPATLVQPVGSPLSLECTVEGTSNPNLYWYRQAAGRGLQLLFYSVGIGQISSEVPQNLSASRPQDRQFILSSKKLLLSDSGFYLCAWMGGRAPDTQYFGPGTRLTVL.

This clonotype has a handful of counts. This chain joins TRBV6-5 and TRBJ2-2; TRBD1 matches 8 bases. The CDR3 spans 17 residues. Germline V gene sequence: CDR1 MNHEY, CDR2 SVGAGI. Losses at the gene ends were 6 bases for V and 3 bases for J; bases not matched to a gene: 12. The CDR3 loop reads CASSRSTRGPDTGELFF. The DNA of the CDR3 is TGTGCCAGCAGCCGATCCACCAGGGGGCCGGACACCGGGGAGCTGTTTTTT.

The rearrangement joins TRBV5-4 to TRBJ2-7, with TRBD1 matching over 9 bases. CDR1 SGHNT and CDR2 YYREEE come from the germline V gene (reference sequence). This CDR3 is 16 amino acids long. Trimming removed 3 bases from V and 1 base from J; junction bases left unmatched: 8. The CDR3 DNA follows: TGTGCCAGCAGCTACTACAGGGGGCGGACGTCCTACGAGCAGTACTTC. Translated: CASSYYRGRTSYEQYF. The variable domain in full, with the rest retrieved from reference TRBV5-4 and TRBJ2-7, is ETGVTQSPTHLIKTRGQQVTLRCSSQSGHNTVSWYQQALGQGPQFIFQYYREEENGRGNFPPRFSGLQFPNYSSELNVNALELDDSALYLCASSYYRGRTSYEQYFGPGTRLTVT.

This clonotype was detected a few times. The J gene is TRBJ1-2, the V gene TRBV3-1, with a possible D match to TRBD1 (5 bases). The germline gives CDR1 LGHDT, CDR2 YNNKEL (reference sequence). V was clipped by 1 base and J by 8 bases, with 17 bases between them. This CDR3 is 15 amino acids long. The CDR3 DNA is TGTGCCAGCAGCCAAGGCAGGGACCCACAATCGGGCTACACCTTC. This encodes CASSQGRDPQSGYTF. Together with reference TRBV3-1 and TRBJ1-2, the CDR3 gives the full variable domain: DTAVSQTPKYLVTQMGNDKSIKCEQNLGHDTMYWYKQDSKKFLKIMFSYNNKELIINETVPNRFSPKSPDKAHLNLHINSLELGDSAVYFCASSQGRDPQSGYTFGSGTRLTVV.

V usage is TRBV14 and J usage is TRBJ2-4; tentative D call: TRBD2 (5 bases). Germline V gives CDR1 SGHDN, CDR2 FVKESK. V was trimmed by 1 base and J by 0 bases, leaving 19 bases between them. CDR3 length: 19 residues. CDR3 in DNA: TGTGCCAGCAGCCAAGTCATCGGTCATTCGGGAATAGCCAAAAACATTCAGTACTTC. It is translated as CASSQVIGHSGIAKNIQYF.

The chain recombines TRBV18 with TRBJ2-7; the D gene is possibly TRBD2 (5 bases). Germline CDR1 is KGHSH and CDR2 is LQKENI. V was clipped by 3 bases and J by 2 bases, with 14 bases between them. This CDR3 comprises 15 residues. The CDR3 region has the DNA TGTGCCAGCTCACCGAGGGCTGGAGAACCCTACGAGCAGTACTTC. This translates into CASSPRAGEPYEQYF.

This clonotype has just one count. The chain carries TRBV6-5 and TRBJ2-7; 7 bases match TRBD2. The CDR3 length is 15 residues. Germline CDR1 reads MNHEY; CDR2 reads SVGAGI. J lost 5 bases, V lost 6 bases, and 13 bases had no gene match. Written as DNA, the CDR3 is TGTGCCAGCAGGCACCAGGGCGGGAGCCCGAACGAGCAGTACTTC. Translating gives CASRHQGGSPNEQYF.

The V gene is TRBV6-5, the J gene TRBJ1-1; 9 nucleotides align to TRBD1. Germline CDR1 and CDR2: MNHEY and SVGAGI. The ends lost 5 bases at V and 6 bases at J; junction bases unmatched: 16. There are 17 residues in the CDR3. CDR3 sequence reads: CASSRMWQQGAKAEAFF. The DNA for the CDR3 is TGTGCCAGCAGTCGGATGTGGCAACAGGGGGCAAAGGCTGAAGCTTTCTTT.

This clonotype came up many times. The rearrangement uses TRBV27 and TRBJ2-1; no firm D call. Germline CDR1 is MNHEY and CDR2 is SMNVEV (reference sequence). This CDR3 contains 15 residues. V was clipped by 3 bases and J by 4 bases, with 13 bases between them. The CDR3 loop is CASSLSVSPYNEQFF. CDR3 bases: TGTGCCAGCAGTTTGAGCGTCAGCCCATACAATGAGCAGTTCTTC.

This clonotype has a handful of counts. This chain links TRBV27 with TRBJ2-5; D is unresolved. The CDR3 is made up of 14 amino acids. The V gene lost 10 bases and the J gene lost 1 base, with 16 bases spanning the gap. The germline V gene encodes CDR1 MNHEY and CDR2 SMNVEV (reference sequence). The CDR3 reads CATSRSASQETQYF. The CDR3 DNA reads as TGTGCCACTTCCCGGAGCGCATCCCAAGAGACCCAGTACTTC.

This clonotype was counted at least ten times. The rearrangement joins TRBV12-3 or TRBV12-4 to TRBJ1-2; possible D gene TRBD1, 6 bases. The CDR3 sequence is 12 residues long. V lost 2 bases to trimming and J lost 6 bases, with 7 bases between them. CDR3 protein: CASSLRTDGYTF. CDR3 nucleotide sequence: TGTGCCAGCAGTTTACGGACAGATGGCTACACCTTC.

This clonotype came up a few times. CDR3 nucleotides: TGTGCCAGCAGTGGACTAGCGGGAGCTGAGCAGTTCTTC. Its protein product is CASSGLAGAEQFF. The J gene is TRBJ2-1, the V gene TRBV6-4; 12 bases are a match to TRBD2. The CDR3 contains 13 residues. Trimming cost V 4 bases and J 9 bases; bases outside gene matches: 1. Germline-derived CDR1 and CDR2 are MRHNA and SNTAGT.

This clonotype was seen at least ten times. The gene calls are TRBV27 and TRBJ2-7; weak D call: TRBD2 (6 bases). CDR3 size: 14 residues. Germline-derived CDR1 and CDR2 are MNHEY and SMNVEV (reference sequence). V lost 3 bases, J lost 3 bases, and 12 bases lay in between. The CDR3 region is CASSFRRGFYEQYF. The CDR3 nucleotides are TGTGCCAGCAGTTTTCGGAGGGGTTTCTACGAGCAGTACTTC.

The CDR3 sequence: CASSLWATGRNTEAFF. CDR3 in DNA: TGTGCCAGCAGTTTATGGGCGACAGGGAGGAACACTGAAGCTTTCTTT. The chain uses TRBV27 and TRBJ1-1; 7 bases map to TRBD1. This CDR3 is built from 16 residues. Per germline, CDR1 MNHEY and CDR2 SMNVEV (reference sequence). Trimming cost V 1 base and J 1 base; bases outside gene matches: 6.

This clonotype appeared many times. The gene calls are TRBV27 and TRBJ1-2, with D maybe TRBD1 (5 bases). Germline V gives CDR1 MNHEY, CDR2 SMNVEV (reference sequence). CDR3 length: 12 residues. V lost 6 bases and J lost 4, with 9 bases in between. DNA for the CDR3: TGTGCCAGCAGAAAAGGGGTCTATGGCTACACCTTC. This encodes CASRKGVYGYTF.

Note on this clonotype: Its ends do not fully match the called genes, so a read error is possible. This chain uses TRBV9 with TRBJ2-7, with D tentatively TRBD2 (6 bases). CDR3 size: 16 residues. The germline CDR1 and CDR2 sequences are SGDLS and YYNGEE. The CDR3: CTSSVGIGSFSYEQYF. Written as DNA, the CDR3 is TGTACCAGCAGCGTAGGAATCGGGAGCTTTTCCTACGAGCAGTACTTC.

The chain couples TRBV4-3 to TRBJ2-1; D may correspond to TRBD1 or TRBD2 (5 bases each). The CDR3 sequence is 17 residues long. The germline gives CDR1 LGHNA, CDR2 YSLEER. V lost 0 bases and J 5 bases, leaving 17 bases between the germline ends. CDR3: CASSQEAALGRNNEQFF. CDR3 in DNA: TGCGCCAGCAGCCAAGAAGCGGCTCTGGGACGGAACAATGAGCAGTTCTTC.

In this sample, this clonotype turned up a few times. The chain uses TRBV10-2 and TRBJ1-5, with D maybe TRBD1 (5 bases). Trimming removed 0 bases at V and 3 bases at J, with 9 bases between. The germline CDR1 and CDR2 sequences are WSHSY and SAAADI. The CDR3 runs to 15 residues. DNA of the CDR3: TGCGCCAGCAGTGAGTCGGGGGGGGTCAATCAGCCCCAGCATTTT. Protein sequence: CASSESGGVNQPQHF.

In this sample, this clonotype turned up many times. The chain links TRBV3-1 to TRBJ2-1; TRBD2 aligns across 9 bases. Germline V gives CDR1 LGHDT, CDR2 YNNKEL (reference sequence). The trim removed 3 bases at V and 5 bases at J, leaving 5 bases unmatched. The CDR3 has 15 residues. CDR3 protein: CASSQGLAGDNEQFF. The DNA for the CDR3 is TGTGCCAGCAGCCAGGGACTAGCTGGAGACAATGAGCAGTTCTTC.

This sequence joins TRBV5-1 and TRBJ1-4; a possible D gene is TRBD1 (5 bases). Germline V gives CDR1 SGHRS, CDR2 YFSETQ. This CDR3 is built from 14 residues. Trimming removed 0 bases from V and 5 bases from J, with 8 bases in between. The CDR3 loop reads CASSLEAGNEKLFF. In nucleotides, the CDR3 is TGCGCCAGCAGCTTGGAGGCAGGGAATGAAAAACTGTTTTTT. Using reference TRBV5-1 and TRBJ1-4 for the parts outside the CDR3, the full variable domain is KAGVTQTPRYLIKTRGQQVTLSCSPISGHRSVSWYQQTPGQGLQFLFEYFSETQRNKGNFPGRFSGRQFSNSRSEMNVSTLELGDSALYLCASSLEAGNEKLFFGSGTQLSVL.

Ten or more counts support this clonotype. This chain connects TRBV7-2 to TRBJ2-1; D is ambiguous. The length of the CDR3 is 13 residues. V lost 2 bases and J 1 base, leaving 3 bases between the germline ends. Per the germline V gene, CDR1 is SGHTA and CDR2 is FQGNSA. DNA for the CDR3: TGTGCCAGCAGCTTAACGTCCTACAATGAGCAGTTCTTC. Its protein product is CASSLTSYNEQFF.